Each of the 20 T cell receptor beta chains below was sequenced from the same sample in a study of cytomegalovirus exposure and HLA in healthy donors. PCR was performed using 60 Vbeta and 13 Jbeta primers. Profiling relied on immunoSEQ multiplex PCR, and the TCRdb table lists in-frame clones only, not all of them. The table includes 150,000 to 200,000 clones, around 79% detected once. The sequenced material came from PBMCs. These receptors came from a man in his forties in good health and CMV-seronegative.

The genes are TRBV28 and TRBJ2-7; 7 bases fit TRBD2. CDR1 MDHEN and CDR2 SYDVKM come from the germline V gene. The CDR3 consists of 15 residues. V lost 2 bases and J lost 0; bases outside the gene matches: 4. CDR3 in amino acids: CASSLTGGPSYEQYF. The CDR3 coding sequence is TGTGCCAGCAGTTTAACGGGGGGTCCCTCCTACGAGCAGTACTTC.

The gene calls are TRBV5-8 and TRBJ1-5; D unresolved. V was shortened by 0 bases and J by 0 bases, with 13 bases between the two germline ends. The CDR3 consists of 17 residues. Germline loops: CDR1 SGHTS, CDR2 YDEGEE. DNA of the CDR3: TGTGCCAGCAGCTTGGATGGAGAAACCTATAGCAATCAGCCCCAGCATTTT. Translation gives CASSLDGETYSNQPQHF.

This chain connects TRBV4-1 to TRBJ1-5; a possible D gene is TRBD1 (5 bases). This CDR3 has 15 amino acids. Between the trimmed V and J ends, which lost 1 base and 6 bases, there was a span of 13 bases. Per germline, CDR1 MGHRA and CDR2 YSYEKL. The DNA of the CDR3 is TGCGCCAGCAGCCAAGTTACAGGAGTATCTCAGCCCCAGCATTTT. As protein: CASSQVTGVSQPQHF.

V usage is TRBV11-3 and J usage is TRBJ2-2; D is possibly TRBD1 (6 bases). The V end lost 1 base, the J end lost 2 bases, and 11 bases lay between the germline ends. This CDR3 is built from 16 residues. Per germline, CDR1 SGHNT and CDR2 YENEEA. CDR3 protein: CASSLGLGANTGELFF. As DNA, the CDR3 is TGTGCCAGCAGCTTAGGGTTGGGGGCCAACACCGGGGAGCTGTTTTTT. The full variable domain, completed using reference TRBV11-3 and TRBJ2-2, is EAGVVQSPRYKIIEKKQPVAFWCNPISGHNTLYWYLQNLGQGPELLIRYENEEAVDDSQLPKDRFSAERLKGVDSTLKIQPAELGDSAVYLCASSLGLGANTGELFFGEGSRLTVL.

This clone was seen a single time. The chain uses TRBV5-1 and TRBJ2-3, with TRBD1 identical over 8 bases. Trimming removed 3 bases from V and 2 bases from J; junction bases left unmatched: 5. CDR1 and CDR2 from the germline V gene are SGHRS and YFSETQ. CDR3 length: 15 amino acids. The CDR3 sequence: CASSSRTGPTDTQYF. DNA of the CDR3: TGCGCCAGCAGCTCGCGGACAGGGCCCACAGATACGCAGTATTTT.

This clone was recorded once. The gene calls are TRBV7-6 and TRBJ1-1, with D perhaps matching TRBD1 (6 bases). This CDR3 has 15 residues. The germline CDR1 and CDR2 sequences are SGHVS and FNYEAQ. V lost 5 bases to trimming and J lost 5 bases, with 18 bases between them. The CDR3, as DNA: TGTGCCAGCAGCCCAACAGGGTTTGTAGGGACTGAAGCTTTCTTT. It is translated as CASSPTGFVGTEAFF.

The CDR3 loop is CAWSVRREVPYNEQFF. In DNA form, the CDR3 reads TGTGCCTGGAGTGTCCGGCGGGAGGTCCCCTACAATGAGCAGTTCTTC. This chain links TRBV30 with TRBJ2-1, with 8 bases aligning to TRBD2. CDR3 size: 16 residues. Germline CDR1 reads GTSNPN; CDR2 reads SVGIG (reference sequence). Trimming at V came to 0 bases and at J to 2 bases, leaving 6 bases not matched to a gene. The complete variable domain, with remaining parts taken from reference TRBV30 and TRBJ2-1, reads SQTIHQWPATLVQPVGSPLSLECTVEGTSNPNLYWYRQAAGRGLQLLFYSVGIGQISSEVPQNLSASRPQDRQFILSSKKLLLSDSGFYLCAWSVRREVPYNEQFFGPGTRLTVL.

The rearrangement joins TRBV27 to TRBJ2-3; TRBD2 matches at 9 bases. The germline V gene encodes CDR1 MNHEY and CDR2 SMNVEV (reference sequence). The CDR3 has 15 amino acids. V trimming: 11 bases; J trimming: 6 bases; junction bases outside the gene matches: 15. The CDR3 bases are TGTGCCGCGGGATATTCTAGCGGGATTTCTGATACGCAGTATTTT. It translates to CAAGYSSGISDTQYF.

This clone has just a few counts. The junction departs from the called germline gene at one end, perhaps through a read error. The chain employs TRBV7-7 and TRBJ2-5; a weak D match, TRBD2 (6 bases). CDR3 size: 14 residues. Looked up from germline, CDR1 is SSHAT and CDR2 is FNYEAQ (reference sequence). DNA for the CDR3: TGTGCTAGCAGCTTGGGACTTAATCAAGAGACCCAGTACTTC. This codes for CASSLGLNQETQYF.

The chain joins TRBV9 to TRBJ2-5; 13 nucleotides agree with TRBD2. The V and J ends lost 2 bases and 4 bases, in that order; junction bases with no gene match: 8. CDR3 length: 17 residues. Looked up from germline, CDR1 is SGDLS and CDR2 is YYNGEE. This CDR3 is CASSVGTSGNAGETQYF. The CDR3 DNA follows: TGTGCCAGCAGCGTCGGGACTAGCGGGAATGCGGGAGAGACCCAGTACTTC.

The chain recombines TRBV18 with TRBJ2-7, with 7 bases identical to TRBD1. Germline assignment: CDR1 KGHSH and CDR2 LQKENI. V trimming: 0 bases; J trimming: 0 bases; junction bases outside the gene matches: 8. The CDR3 extends over 17 amino acids. CDR3 bases: TGTGCCAGCTCACCACCGATTCCCAGGGGGTTCTCCTACGAGCAGTACTTC. This encodes CASSPPIPRGFSYEQYF.

V usage is TRBV11-1 and J usage is TRBJ2-5; 7 positions match TRBD1. The CDR3 runs to 13 residues. After removal of 3 bases from V and 6 bases from J, the junction contained 4 bases not matched to a gene. The germline V gene has CDR1 SGHAT and CDR2 FQDESV (reference sequence). The CDR3 here is CASSFGQDQTQYF. The CDR3 bases are TGTGCCAGCAGCTTTGGACAGGACCAGACCCAGTACTTC.

This clone was observed a handful of times. The CDR3 protein is CASSPGGGGVGEQYF. CDR3 bases: TGTGCCAGCAGCCCCGGGGGGGGCGGGGTGGGCGAGCAGTACTTC. This chain uses TRBV7-6 with TRBJ2-7; 8 nucleotides agree with TRBD2. Germline V gives CDR1 SGHVS, CDR2 FNYEAQ. The CDR3 runs to 15 residues. Trimming took 5 bases from V and 6 from J; bases not matched to a gene: 12.

The chain carries TRBV10-2 and TRBJ2-2; D ambiguous. The CDR3 is 13 amino acids. The V gene lost 4 bases and the J gene lost 6 bases, with 9 bases spanning the gap. Germline loops: CDR1 WSHSY, CDR2 SAAADI. The chain's CDR3 is CASSGSTSGELFF. CDR3 DNA sequence: TGCGCCAGCAGTGGGAGTACTTCCGGGGAGCTGTTTTTT.

About this clone: At the DNA level, this CDR3 is encoded by other sequences in the same sample as well. The genes are TRBV15 and TRBJ2-3; 7 bases align to TRBD2. V gave up 1 base and J gave up 4 bases; unmatched junction bases: 2. Germline lookup yields CDR1 LNHNV and CDR2 YYDKDF (reference sequence). This CDR3 region has 14 residues. CDR3 region: CATSRGLAPDTQYF. CDR3 DNA sequence: TGTGCCACCAGCAGAGGACTAGCTCCAGATACGCAGTATTTT.

This clone has a handful of counts. The chain couples TRBV5-1 to TRBJ2-3; TRBD2 matches at 7 bases. The ends lost 2 bases at V and 4 bases at J; junction bases unmatched: 4. CDR1 and CDR2 (germline): SGHRS, YFSETQ. This CDR3 is built from 14 residues. CDR3: CASSLFRGADTQYF. In DNA, the CDR3 is TGCGCCAGCAGCTTATTCCGGGGGGCAGATACGCAGTATTTT. The variable domain in full, with the rest retrieved from reference TRBV5-1 and TRBJ2-3, is KAGVTQTPRYLIKTRGQQVTLSCSPISGHRSVSWYQQTPGQGLQFLFEYFSETQRNKGNFPGRFSGRQFSNSRSEMNVSTLELGDSALYLCASSLFRGADTQYFGPGTRLTVL.

The gene calls are TRBV6-6 and TRBJ1-5, with TRBD1 as a possible D gene (6 bases). Trimming took off 4 bases at V and 4 bases at J, with 8 bases between the two ends. The V gene's germline CDR1 is MNHNY and CDR2 SVGAGI (reference sequence). CDR3 length equals 13 residues. CDR3 in DNA: TGTGCCAGCAGTTTGGGGGCGAATCAGCCCCAGCATTTT. It codes for CASSLGANQPQHF.

This clone was counted once. The chain uses TRBV7-8 and TRBJ1-1; D may be TRBD1 (6 bases). Trimming stripped 1 base from V and 2 bases from J, with 14 bases between. Germline lookup yields CDR1 SGHVS and CDR2 FQNEAQ. This CDR3 spans 16 amino acids. The CDR3 loop is CASSLEAPGVNTEAFF. DNA for the CDR3: TGTGCCAGCAGCTTAGAGGCGCCAGGGGTTAACACTGAAGCTTTCTTT.

The gene calls are TRBV6-5 and TRBJ2-1; no definite D call. The CDR3 loop spans 10 amino acids. Germline values: CDR1 MNHEY, CDR2 SVGAGI. Trimming stripped 7 bases from V and 15 bases from J, with 13 bases between. The CDR3 DNA reads as TGTGCCAGCAAAACCGTCACGCGGTTCTTC. Amino acid sequence: CASKTVTRFF.

The CDR3 DNA follows: TGTGCCACCAGACTAGCGGTCTCCTACGAGCAGTACTTC. Translated, it gives CATRLAVSYEQYF. The chain combines TRBV15 with TRBJ2-7, with TRBD2 matching 8 bases. Germline V CDR1 and CDR2: LNHNV, YYDKDF (reference sequence). CDR3 length equals 13 residues. J was trimmed by 0 bases and V by 6 bases; bases with no gene match: 1.